A single sample is the source of the 18 T cell receptor beta chains below, sequenced in a study of blood T cell dynamics during melanoma immunotherapy. The sample's time point: week 3, after first cycle of checkpoint inhibitor. TCRdb's copy holds only in-frame clones and misses some; the assay was immunoSEQ multiplex PCR. The repertoire holds 14,000 to 15,000 clones, roughly 87% seen once, with less than 9.5% in the top ten. Sequences were derived from blood, sampled from a patient treated with checkpoint blockade. These receptors originate from a human donor with melanoma.

V gene TRBV5-1 combines with J gene TRBJ2-3, with D possibly matching TRBD2 (6 bases). Trimming took off 0 bases at V and 5 bases at J, with 10 bases between the two ends. Germline-derived CDR1 and CDR2 are SGHRS and YFSETQ. This CDR3 region has 14 residues. The CDR3 DNA reads TGCGCCAGCAGCTTGGGTCGGGGGAGAGATACGCAGTATTTT. Its protein product is CASSLGRGRDTQYF.

The V call is TRBV28, the J call TRBJ1-1, with 8 bases matching TRBD1. V gave up 7 bases and J gave up 5 bases; unmatched junction bases: 9. Germline V lookup: CDR1 MDHEN, CDR2 SYDVKM. There are 14 residues in the CDR3. CDR3 region: CASTPGGAFTEAFF. For the CDR3, the DNA is TGTGCCAGCACCCCAGGGGGCGCGTTTACTGAAGCTTTCTTT.

The CDR3 loop is CASSIDSLAGGTGELFF. In DNA, the CDR3 is TGTGCCAGTAGTATAGATAGCCTAGCGGGAGGGACCGGGGAGCTGTTTTTT. The chain combines TRBV19 with TRBJ2-2; TRBD2 matches 12 bases. The CDR3 is 17 amino acids. Trimming removed 0 bases from V and 5 bases from J; junction bases left unmatched: 4. The germline CDR1 and CDR2 sequences are LNHDA and SQIVND (reference sequence).

This chain uses TRBV19 with TRBJ2-7; D gene ambiguous. Looked up from germline, CDR1 is LNHDA and CDR2 is SQIVND (reference sequence). CDR3 size: 13 residues. V shed 6 bases and J shed 0 bases, with 9 bases lying between them. The CDR3 here is CASSHPSSYEQYF. CDR3 nucleotide sequence: TGTGCCAGTAGCCACCCAAGCTCCTACGAGCAGTACTTC.

V usage is TRBV7-2 and J usage is TRBJ1-2; a possible D gene is TRBD1 (5 bases). Trimming pared 5 bases from V and 6 bases from J, leaving 13 bases between. This CDR3 comprises 13 residues. Germline V gene data show CDR1 as SGHTA and CDR2 as FQGNSA. The DNA of the CDR3 is TGTGCCAGCAGCCCGGGGGGGGGAAATGGCTACACCTTC. This encodes CASSPGGGNGYTF.

This chain connects TRBV7-6 to TRBJ2-2; TRBD2 is a possible D gene (6 bases). V lost 5 bases and J lost 6, with 22 bases in between. The CDR3 runs 17 residues. Germline-derived CDR1 and CDR2 are SGHVS and FNYEAQ. CDR3 loop: CASSLGLQDVSAGELFF. DNA for the CDR3: TGTGCCAGCAGCCTGGGACTTCAGGACGTCTCGGCCGGGGAGCTGTTTTTT.

CDR3 bases: TGTGCCACCAAACCTCCACAGGTGAGCTCCTACAATGAGCAGTTCTTC. Its protein is CATKPPQVSSYNEQFF. V is TRBV28 and J is TRBJ2-1, with TRBD1 as a possible D gene (5 bases). Trimming removed 10 bases at V and 0 bases at J, with 19 bases between. The V gene's germline CDR1 is MDHEN and CDR2 SYDVKM. The CDR3 consists of 16 residues.

This chain joins TRBV21-1 and TRBJ2-3; no check of the table's D call, TRBD2, against the DNA was made. TRBV21-1 is described as a pseudogene. This CDR3 spans 16 amino acids. Here the CDR3 reads CASSKETSGRADTQYF. The CDR3 DNA reads as TGTGCCAGCAGCAAAGAGACTAGCGGGAGGGCAGATACGCAGTATTTT.

The V call is TRBV11-2, the J call TRBJ1-1; TRBD1 matches at 12 bases. CDR1 and CDR2 from the germline V gene are SGHAT and FQNNGV. This CDR3 has 16 amino acids. The J segment lost 2 bases and the V segment lost 6 bases, leaving 7 bases of the junction unmatched. The CDR3 DNA reads TGTGCCAGCAGACTAGAGGGACAGGGGGCCAACACTGAAGCTTTCTTT. Its translation: CASRLEGQGANTEAFF.

V and J are TRBV2 and TRBJ1-4; perhaps TRBD1 as D (5 bases). The length of the CDR3 is 12 residues. The germline V gene has CDR1 SNHLY and CDR2 FYNNEI. Deletions cut 10 bases from V and 10 bases from J, with 16 bases between. DNA for the CDR3: TGTGCCACCGGGACTTCGGAAAGAAAACTGTTTTTT. As protein: CATGTSERKLFF.

This chain links TRBV7-8 with TRBJ2-5; 7 bases are a match to TRBD2. Matching the DNA end better, TRBJ2-7 makes the J call doubtful. This CDR3 is built from 17 residues. The germline V gene encodes CDR1 SGHVS and CDR2 FQNEAQ. Written as DNA, the CDR3 is TGTGCCAGCAGCTTATTAGGGACTACCTTAAGCTCCTACGAGCAGTACTTC. Protein: CASSLLGTTLSSYEQYF.

The rearrangement joins TRBV7-2 to TRBJ2-1; no clear D. CDR1 SGHTA and CDR2 FQGNSA come from the germline V gene. Between the trimmed V and J ends, which lost 5 bases and 4 bases, there was a span of 3 bases. CDR3 length equals 11 residues. Here the CDR3 DNA reads TGTGCCAGCAGCCGATACAATGAGCAGTTCTTC. It codes for CASSRYNEQFF.

The chain links TRBV28 to TRBJ2-1; 8 nucleotides align to TRBD2. The junction had 2 bases not matched to a gene; V was cut back by 7 bases and J by 0 bases. The germline CDR1 and CDR2 sequences are MDHEN and SYDVKM. CDR3 length: 14 residues. DNA of the CDR3: TGTGCCAGCAAGCGGGAGCGCTCCTACAATGAGCAGTTCTTC. It specifies CASKRERSYNEQFF.

The chain links TRBV9 to TRBJ2-3; D is unclear. The CDR3 is 14 residues long. Germline V gene data show CDR1 as SGDLS and CDR2 as YYNGEE. Trimming removed 4 bases at V and 0 bases at J, with 9 bases between. CDR3 sequence: CASSPGVSTDTQYF. CDR3 nucleotides: TGTGCCAGCAGCCCCGGTGTGAGCACAGATACGCAGTATTTT.

The V and J genes are TRBV9 and TRBJ2-1; TRBD2 matches 9 bases. The CDR3 runs 15 residues. Germline loops: CDR1 SGDLS, CDR2 YYNGEE. Trimming cost V 2 bases and J 8 bases; bases outside gene matches: 8. The CDR3 DNA reads as TGTGCCAGCAGCGTTCCTAGCGGGATCCGTTATGAGCAGTTCTTC. Translation gives CASSVPSGIRYEQFF.

The rearrangement links TRBV30 to TRBJ1-3; maybe TRBD1 (5 bases). Trimming removed 3 bases at V and 4 bases at J, with 16 bases between. Germline loops: CDR1 GTSNPN, CDR2 SVGIG (reference sequence). CDR3 length: 15 residues. As DNA, the CDR3 is TGTGCCTGGAGCCGGGGGACCCCCTCCGGAAACACCATATATTTT. Amino acid sequence: CAWSRGTPSGNTIYF.

V gene TRBV13 combines with J gene TRBJ2-3; the match to TRBD1 covers 9 bases. Germline-derived CDR1 and CDR2 are PRHDT and FYEKMQ (reference sequence). The V and J ends lost 4 bases and 0 bases, in that order; junction bases with no gene match: 11. This CDR3 has 18 amino acids. CDR3 amino acids: CASSSVRRDRASTDTQYF. The CDR3 DNA reads TGTGCCAGCAGCTCAGTGAGAAGGGACAGGGCTAGCACAGATACGCAGTATTTT.

The genes are TRBV9 and TRBJ2-5, with 8 bases aligning to TRBD2. Germline CDR1 SGDLS, CDR2 YYNGEE. The CDR3 covers 16 residues. The J segment lost 5 bases and the V segment lost 4 bases, leaving 13 bases of the junction unmatched. CDR3 sequence reads: CASSPRGSGNMETQYF. The CDR3 DNA follows: TGTGCCAGCAGCCCTCGCGGTAGCGGGAATATGGAGACCCAGTACTTC.